The next 27 T cell receptor beta chains were all read from a single sample in a study of blood T cell repertoires in COVID-19. Assay used: immunoSEQ multiplex PCR; TCRdb lists only in-frame clones, some missing. The sample lists over 300,000 clones, 80% to 90% occurring once. Material for sequencing was PBMCs or T cells enriched from blood (not recorded which). These receptors were taken from a man younger than 40 who had recovered from COVID-19.

In nucleotides, the CDR3 is TGCGCCAGCAGTCAAACCGGGACAGGCACTAAGACCTACGAGCAGTACTTC. Translated, it gives CASSQTGTGTKTYEQYF. V usage is TRBV4-1 and J usage is TRBJ2-7, with TRBD1 matching over 8 bases. V shed 6 bases, J shed 2 bases, and the junction held 15 bases outside the gene matches. Germline-derived CDR1 and CDR2 are MGHRA and YSYEKL. There are 17 residues in the CDR3.

The J gene is TRBJ2-5, the V gene TRBV29-1; 9 nucleotides line up with TRBD2. V dropped 7 bases and J dropped 5; count of bases not matched to a gene: 5. The CDR3 consists of 12 residues. Germline V gives CDR1 SQVTM, CDR2 ANQGSEA. The CDR3 sequence is CSGETSGETQYF. DNA of the CDR3: TGCAGCGGAGAGACTAGCGGCGAGACCCAGTACTTC. The full variable domain, its missing parts supplied by reference TRBV29-1 and TRBJ2-5, is SAVISQKPSRDICQRGTSLTIQCQVDSQVTMMFWYRQQPGQSLTLIATANQGSEATYESGFVIDKFPISRPNLTFSTLTVSNMSPEDSSIYLCSGETSGETQYFGPGTRLLVL.

V gene TRBV19 combines with J gene TRBJ2-1, with a possible D match to TRBD1 (5 bases). V lost 10 bases and J lost 7, with 14 bases in between. Per germline, CDR1 LNHDA and CDR2 SQIVND (reference sequence). This CDR3 has 12 amino acids. The CDR3 sequence: CATKTESNEQFF. The CDR3 DNA follows: TGTGCCACTAAGACAGAATCGAATGAGCAGTTCTTC.

Here the CDR3 reads CASSLGTTGDYGYTF. DNA of the CDR3: TGTGCCAGTAGTCTAGGGACAACGGGGGACTATGGCTACACCTTC. J is TRBJ1-2 and V is TRBV19; D might be TRBD1 (6 bases). V was cut by 5 bases and J by 3 bases, with 16 bases left in between. The CDR3 contains 15 residues. The V gene's germline CDR1 is LNHDA and CDR2 SQIVND (reference sequence).

The chain links TRBV3-1 (or the pseudogene TRBV3-2) to TRBJ1-6; 7 nucleotides align to TRBD1. There are 14 residues in the CDR3. CDR1 is LGHDT and CDR2 is YNNKEL in the germline V gene (reference sequence). V lost 6 bases to trimming and J lost 6 bases; unmatched junction nucleotides: 5. CDR3 bases: TGTGCCAGCAGTCGACAGGGAGGTAATTCACCCCTCCACTTT. As protein: CASSRQGGNSPLHF.

The chain has TRBV12-3 or TRBV12-4 and TRBJ1-1; D possibly corresponds to TRBD1 (6 bases). This CDR3 comprises 13 residues. Deletions cut 5 bases from V and 1 base from J, with 8 bases between. The CDR3 reads CASSTDRNTEAFF. The DNA for the CDR3 is TGTGCCAGCAGTACGGACAGGAACACTGAAGCTTTCTTT.

V gene TRBV10-3 combines with J gene TRBJ1-3; D gene unclear. The CDR3 extends over 15 amino acids. Between the trimmed V and J ends, which lost 3 bases and 1 base, there was a span of 10 bases. Germline lookup yields CDR1 ENHRY and CDR2 SYGVKD. CDR3 amino acids: CAISELGLSGNTIYF. The CDR3 nucleotides read TGTGCCATCAGTGAATTGGGCCTTTCTGGAAACACCATATATTTT.

The rearrangement links TRBV5-6 to TRBJ2-7, with 13 bases matching TRBD2. The CDR3 extends over 14 amino acids. CDR1 SGHDT and CDR2 YYEEEE come from the germline V gene. Trimming removed 4 bases from V and 5 bases from J; junction bases left unmatched: 3. CDR3 sequence reads: CASSPGLAGNEQYF. In DNA, the CDR3 is TGTGCCAGCAGCCCGGGACTAGCGGGGAACGAGCAGTACTTC.

This rearrangement joins TRBV27 to TRBJ1-2; 8 bases line up with TRBD1. CDR3 length: 14 amino acids. V gave up 4 bases and J gave up 4 bases; unmatched junction bases: 5. Germline V lookup: CDR1 MNHEY, CDR2 SMNVEV (reference sequence). The chain's CDR3 is CASSSQGGGYGYTF. CDR3 bases: TGTGCCAGCAGTTCACAGGGGGGTGGCTATGGCTACACCTTC.

The chain carries TRBV7-9 and TRBJ2-7; 9 bases agree with TRBD1. The CDR3 consists of 15 residues. In germline, CDR1 is SEHNR, CDR2 FQNEAQ (reference sequence). V lost 5 bases and J lost 5; bases outside the gene matches: 10. The CDR3 sequence is CASSPMTGGFNEQYF. CDR3 nucleotides: TGTGCCAGCAGCCCTATGACAGGGGGGTTTAACGAGCAGTACTTC.

J is TRBJ1-2 and V is TRBV12-5; D gene uncertain. The ends were cut back, 0 bases at V and 3 bases at J, with 11 bases in the middle. This CDR3 comprises 15 residues. Per germline, CDR1 LGHNT and CDR2 FRNRAP. CDR3 sequence reads: CASGLVPTGYYGYTF. The CDR3 nucleotides are TGTGCTAGTGGTTTGGTCCCGACGGGTTACTATGGCTACACCTTC.

In this sample, this clone turned up a few times. The V call is TRBV19, the J call TRBJ2-7, with 8 positions matching TRBD1. Germline trimming cut 8 bases from V and 0 bases from J; bases unmatched to any gene: 0. CDR1 and CDR2 from the germline V gene are LNHDA and SQIVND (reference sequence). There are 12 residues in the CDR3. The CDR3 nucleotides are TGTGCCAGTGGGACAGGCTCCTACGAGCAGTACTTC. Protein sequence: CASGTGSYEQYF.

The chain employs TRBV27 and TRBJ2-7; 8 nucleotides line up with TRBD1. V was pared by 5 bases and J by 2 bases, with 8 bases of the junction left unmatched. The CDR3 is made up of 15 amino acids. The germline gives CDR1 MNHEY, CDR2 SMNVEV (reference sequence). CDR3 protein: CASSTYPGGAYEQYF. CDR3 nucleotide sequence: TGTGCCAGCAGTACCTATCCAGGGGGCGCCTACGAGCAGTACTTC.

The chain joins TRBV7-9 to TRBJ1-6; D uncertain. V lost 0 bases and J 11 bases, leaving 17 bases between the germline ends. Germline CDR1 reads SEHNR; CDR2 reads FQNEAQ (reference sequence). The CDR3 spans 16 residues. CDR3 in DNA: TGTGCCAGCAGCTTAGCTCTCCCGTCGGGATCGGCACCCCTCCACTTT. Protein product: CASSLALPSGSAPLHF.

The chain joins TRBV19 to TRBJ2-1; TRBD1 matches 7 bases. Germline V gene lookup returns CDR1 LNHDA and CDR2 SQIVND (reference sequence). The junction had 3 bases not matched to a gene; V was cut back by 5 bases and J by 2 bases. The CDR3 totals 14 residues. The CDR3 here is CASSLGTAYNEQFF. The CDR3 region has the DNA TGTGCCAGTAGTTTAGGGACAGCCTACAATGAGCAGTTCTTC.

This clone was observed a few times. The gene calls are TRBV27 and TRBJ1-2, with 8 positions matching TRBD1. The ends lost 0 bases at V and 2 bases at J; junction bases unmatched: 8. In germline, CDR1 is MNHEY, CDR2 SMNVEV (reference sequence). This CDR3 is 17 amino acids long. In nucleotides, the CDR3 is TGTGCCAGCAGTTTATCCCCTGGACAGGGTTGGAACTATGGCTACACCTTC. It encodes CASSLSPGQGWNYGYTF.

This chain joins TRBV19 and TRBJ1-5; 9 nucleotides match TRBD1. The CDR3 loop spans 16 amino acids. Germline assignment: CDR1 LNHDA and CDR2 SQIVND (reference sequence). The trim removed 6 bases at V and 3 bases at J, leaving 9 bases unmatched. CDR3 nucleotide sequence: TGTGCCAGTAGCCCAATCGGGACAGGGAACAATCAGCCCCAGCATTTT. Protein product: CASSPIGTGNNQPQHF.

The chain links TRBV5-4 to TRBJ1-1; D is perhaps TRBD1 (5 bases). CDR1 SGHNT and CDR2 YYREEE come from the germline V gene (reference sequence). CDR3 size: 15 residues. V was shortened by 0 bases and J by 2 bases, with 11 bases between the two germline ends. The CDR3 bases are TGTGCCAGCAGCTTGGAGACGACAGTAAACACTGAAGCTTTCTTT. Encoded protein: CASSLETTVNTEAFF.

The V gene is TRBV12-3 or TRBV12-4, the J gene TRBJ2-7, with 9 bases aligning to TRBD1. Trimming removed 6 bases from V and 6 bases from J; junction bases left unmatched: 6. This CDR3 spans 13 amino acids. For the CDR3, the DNA is TGTGCCAGCAGCCGGGACAGGGTAAGCGAGCAGTACTTC. The encoded protein is CASSRDRVSEQYF.

The sample holds one count of this clone. The rearrangement links TRBV20-1 to TRBJ1-1; no firm D call. This CDR3 is 14 amino acids long. Germline CDR1 reads DFQATT; CDR2 reads SNEGSKA (reference sequence). With 3 bases removed from V and 3 bases from J, the gap between germline ends came to 14 bases. The CDR3 coding sequence is TGCAGTGCTAGTTTCCAGCAGCGGTACACTGAAGCTTTCTTT. Amino acids: CSASFQQRYTEAFF.

The genes are TRBV9 and TRBJ1-4; D is unclear. This CDR3 has 15 amino acids. V lost 0 bases to trimming and J lost 8 bases, with 14 bases between them. The germline gives CDR1 SGDLS, CDR2 YYNGEE. The CDR3 DNA reads as TGTGCCAGCAGCGTAGCGGCACGGGTTCACGAAAAACTGTTTTTT. Translation gives CASSVAARVHEKLFF.

The chain is built from TRBV19 and TRBJ1-5, with 12 bases lining up with TRBD1. The V and J ends lost 5 bases and 4 bases, in that order; junction bases with no gene match: 3. The CDR3 is 15 amino acids. Germline loops: CDR1 LNHDA, CDR2 SQIVND (reference sequence). The CDR3 sequence is CASSGDRGPNQPQHF. For the CDR3, the DNA is TGTGCCAGTAGTGGGGACAGGGGGCCTAATCAGCCCCAGCATTTT.

J is TRBJ2-3 and V is TRBV5-1; TRBD2 aligns across 11 bases. J lost 4 bases, V lost 4 bases, and 11 bases had no gene match. CDR1 and CDR2 from the germline V gene are SGHRS and YFSETQ. The CDR3 length is 17 residues. The DNA of the CDR3 is TGCGCCAGCAGCCCATTAGCGGGGGGGCCGGTCTCAGATACGCAGTATTTT. It encodes CASSPLAGGPVSDTQYF.

This chain connects TRBV4-2 to TRBJ2-7, with D perhaps matching TRBD1 (5 bases). CDR1 is LGHNA, CDR2 YNFKEQ, per germline. Trimming cost V 4 bases and J 3 bases, with 16 bases left between them. This CDR3 has 15 amino acids. DNA of the CDR3: TGTGCCAGCAGCCCCCTCTCAGGGTTAGACTACGAGCAGTACTTC. Translated, it gives CASSPLSGLDYEQYF.

CDR3 region: CASSLVGTGQETQYF. For the CDR3, the DNA is TGCGCCAGCAGCTTGGTCGGGACAGGGCAAGAGACCCAGTACTTC. The rearrangement uses TRBV5-1 and TRBJ2-5; 9 bases agree with TRBD1. CDR1 and CDR2 (germline): SGHRS, YFSETQ. The CDR3 has 15 residues. Trimming removed 0 bases from V and 2 bases from J; junction bases left unmatched: 2.

The chain is built from TRBV7-2 and TRBJ1-1; D remains ambiguous. The CDR3 length is 13 residues. Germline V gene sequence: CDR1 SGHTA, CDR2 FQGNSA. Deletions cut 4 bases from V and 7 bases from J, with 13 bases between. In nucleotides, the CDR3 is TGTGCCAGCAGCTCCAGTCCAGGTTTTGAAGCTTTCTTT. Translating gives CASSSSPGFEAFF. The full variable domain, its missing parts supplied by reference TRBV7-2 and TRBJ1-1, is GAGVSQSPSNKVTEKGKDVELRCDPISGHTALYWYRQSLGQGLEFLIYFQGNSAPDKSGLPSDRFSAERTGGSVSTLTIQRTQQEDSAVYLCASSSSPGFEAFFGQGTRLTVV.

The gene calls are TRBV4-1 and TRBJ2-7; D might be TRBD2 (7 bases). The CDR3 consists of 16 residues. CDR1 and CDR2 from the germline V gene are MGHRA and YSYEKL. The V and J ends lost 5 bases and 0 bases respectively, with 17 bases between them. The CDR3 region is CASSRGTTLSSYEQYF. The CDR3 region has the DNA TGCGCCAGCAGCAGGGGGACTACCCTTAGCTCCTACGAGCAGTACTTC.